One and the same sample provided the 10 T cell receptor beta chains below, sequenced in a study of OX40 agonist ivuxolimab in advanced cancers. The library was made by the immunoSEQ multiplex PCR assay. TCRdb's version of the immuneACCESS table is confined to in-frame rearrangements and falls short of the full clone set. An unresolved V gene accounts for under half of the shortfall where checked; the remainder is of unknown origin. This sample has tens of thousands of clones in its table, and 77% of those were observed once. Together, the top ten hold 1.5% to 2% of the sample. Sequenced material: CD4+ or CD8+ T cells sorted from blood, taken in a trial of the OX40 agonist ivuxolimab. The receptors shown here come from an adult with an advanced solid tumor such as melanoma, head and neck, liver or kidney cancer.

The chain carries TRBV4-1 and TRBJ2-7; D gene unclear. CDR3 length: 14 residues. Germline CDR1 and CDR2: MGHRA and YSYEKL. The V and J ends lost 0 bases and 3 bases respectively, with 9 bases between them. CDR3 loop: CASSQDTTLYEQYF. CDR3 in DNA: TGCGCCAGCAGCCAAGATACGACTCTCTACGAGCAGTACTTC.

The genes are TRBV6-1 and TRBJ2-4, with D possibly being TRBD2 (6 bases). Between the trimmed V and J ends, which lost 3 bases and 3 bases, there was a span of 12 bases. Germline-derived CDR1 and CDR2 are MNHNS and SASEGT. CDR3 length: 15 amino acids. The CDR3 here is CASSDTSFDKNIQYF. The CDR3 DNA sequence: TGTGCCAGCAGTGACACTAGCTTTGACAAAAACATTCAGTACTTC.

As to this clone: The junction and the germline gene differ at one end; a read error may be behind it. This rearrangement joins TRBV11-3 to TRBJ1-1; D unclear. The CDR3 sequence is 11 residues long. Germline-derived CDR1 and CDR2 are SGHNT and YENEEA. The CDR3 protein is CASSLRQDKVF. The CDR3 nucleotides are TGTGCCAGCAGCTTACGGCAAGATAAAGTCTTT.

The rearrangement links TRBV11-3 to TRBJ1-4; 8 bases map to TRBD1. The germline V gene encodes CDR1 SGHNT and CDR2 YENEEA. The V gene end was trimmed by 5 bases and the J gene end by 4 bases; junction bases not matched to a gene: 6. This CDR3 region has 15 residues. The CDR3 nucleotides are TGTGCCAGCAGCGTAAGTGGGACAGGTAATGAAAAACTGTTTTTT. This translates into CASSVSGTGNEKLFF.

This clone occurred a few times. The chain couples TRBV6-5 to TRBJ1-1; a weak D match, TRBD1 (6 bases). Per germline, CDR1 MNHEY and CDR2 SVGAGI. Deletions cut 7 bases from V and 5 bases from J, with 14 bases between. The CDR3 consists of 13 residues. The CDR3 bases are TGTGCCAGCAACAAACAGGGTTTAACTGAAGCTTTCTTT. It translates to CASNKQGLTEAFF.

This clone was seen just once. The V and J genes are TRBV4-2 and TRBJ2-4, with 7 bases fitting TRBD1. V gave up 3 bases and J gave up 0 bases; unmatched junction bases: 17. Germline CDR1 and CDR2: LGHNA and YNFKEQ. This CDR3 is 20 amino acids long. CDR3 DNA: TGTGCCAGCAGCCAGGCCATACCCGCAGGACAGGTCTTAGCCAAAAACATTCAGTACTTC. Its protein is CASSQAIPAGQVLAKNIQYF.

The V call is TRBV27, the J call TRBJ2-5; D is possibly TRBD2 (5 bases). The CDR3 extends over 15 amino acids. Germline CDR1 MNHEY, CDR2 SMNVEV (reference sequence). Trimming pared 2 bases from V and 0 bases from J, leaving 10 bases between. The CDR3 DNA is TGTGCCAGCAGTTTACGGCGCGGGTACCAAGAGACCCAGTACTTC. Protein product: CASSLRRGYQETQYF.

J is TRBJ1-1 and V is TRBV6-6; 8 nucleotides agree with TRBD1. Germline-derived CDR1 and CDR2 are MNHNY and SVGAGI (reference sequence). The CDR3 loop spans 16 amino acids. With V trimmed by 6 bases and J by 1 base, 10 bases remained unmatched. CDR3 loop: CASSTEFGQGNTEAFF. CDR3 in DNA: TGTGCCAGCAGCACAGAATTCGGACAGGGGAACACTGAAGCTTTCTTT.

This clone was counted a few times. The chain recombines TRBV5-4 with TRBJ1-3, with a weak D call TRBD1 (6 bases). V lost 0 bases to trimming and J lost 0 bases, with 13 bases between them. Germline CDR1 is SGHNT and CDR2 is YYREEE (reference sequence). The CDR3 is made up of 17 amino acids. The CDR3, as DNA: TGTGCCAGCAGCTTGGGGACAGCCATTACCTCTGGAAACACCATATATTTT. The encoded protein is CASSLGTAITSGNTIYF.

This rearrangement joins TRBV15 to TRBJ1-2; no definite D call. Between the trimmed V and J ends, which lost 0 bases and 5 bases, there was a span of 7 bases. CDR1 and CDR2 from the germline V gene are LNHNV and YYDKDF (reference sequence). CDR3 length equals 13 residues. In DNA form, the CDR3 reads TGTGCCACCAGCAGAGATATGGGGTATGGCTACACCTTC. This translates into CATSRDMGYGYTF.